This is a list of T cell receptor beta chains from one sample in a study of blood T cell repertoires in COVID-19. Libraries were prepared by immunoSEQ multiplex PCR; TCRdb keeps only in-frame clonotypes and omits some of them. This repertoire shows a few hundred thousand clones, 70% to 75% found once; its top ten account for 2.5% to 4%. The sequencing sample was made of peripheral blood. The receptors here all came from a woman of 80 years or more with acute or convalescent COVID-19. Both conserved end residues are part of each CDR3. A D gene is named only where the DNA matches it firmly. Some rows mark clone size as missing; the rest say once, few, many or name a class of expanded clone.

j_gene: TRBJ2-2
v_gene: TRBV29-1
d_gene: TRBD1
abundance: -
CDR3aa: CSVETGTANTGELFF
CDR3nt: TGCAGCGTTGAAACCGGGACAGCGAACACCGGGGAGCTGTTTTTT

j_gene: TRBJ2-7
v_gene: TRBV2
d_gene: -
abundance: -
CDR3aa: CASSRQNTDEQYF
CDR3nt: TGTGCCAGCAGTCGTCAGAACACCGACGAGCAGTACTTC

j_gene: TRBJ1-1
v_gene: TRBV5-1
d_gene: -
abundance: once
CDR3aa: CASSLAPQNTEAFF
CDR3nt: TGCGCCAGCAGCTTGGCCCCACAGAACACTGAAGCTTTCTTT

j_gene: TRBJ1-5
v_gene: TRBV6-2/TRBV6-3
d_gene: -
abundance: few
CDR3aa: CASSYVAGERNQPQHF
CDR3nt: TGTGCCAGCAGTTACGTGGCAGGGGAGCGCAATCAGCCCCAGCATTTT

j_gene: TRBJ1-2
v_gene: TRBV6-5
d_gene: TRBD1
abundance: -
CDR3aa: CASARQGGLGYTF
CDR3nt: TGTGCCAGCGCCCGCCAGGGGGGTCTCGGCTACACCTTC

j_gene: TRBJ2-5
v_gene: TRBV18
d_gene: TRBD1
abundance: -
CDR3aa: CASSRQGQETQYF
CDR3nt: TGTGCCAGCTCGCGACAGGGCCAAGAGACCCAGTACTTC

j_gene: TRBJ2-5
v_gene: TRBV2
d_gene: -
abundance: few
CDR3aa: CASSGPSRRETQYF
CDR3nt: TGTGCCAGCAGTGGACCTAGCAGGCGGGAGACCCAGTACTTC

j_gene: TRBJ1-4
v_gene: TRBV6-6
d_gene: TRBD1
abundance: few
CDR3aa: CASSYGQGASNEKLFF
CDR3nt: TGTGCCAGCAGTTACGGTCAGGGGGCATCTAATGAAAAACTGTTTTTT

j_gene: TRBJ2-1
v_gene: TRBV4-1
d_gene: -
abundance: -
CDR3aa: CASSQGRWRDEQFF
CDR3nt: TGCGCCAGCAGCCAAGGGCGGTGGAGAGATGAGCAGTTCTTC

j_gene: TRBJ2-3
v_gene: TRBV11-2
d_gene: TRBD2
abundance: -
CDR3aa: CASSLSGRGTDTQYF
CDR3nt: TGTGCCAGCAGCTTAAGCGGGAGAGGGACAGATACGCAGTATTTT

j_gene: TRBJ1-2
v_gene: TRBV7-2
d_gene: TRBD1
abundance: -
CDR3aa: CASSFSGTGDGYGYTF
CDR3nt: TGTGCCAGCAGCTTTTCCGGGACAGGGGACGGCTATGGCTACACCTTC

j_gene: TRBJ1-2
v_gene: TRBV6-2/TRBV6-3
d_gene: -
abundance: -
CDR3aa: CASNPAGIGFYGYTF
CDR3nt: TGTGCCAGCAACCCAGCGGGGATAGGGTTCTATGGCTACACCTTC

j_gene: TRBJ2-7
v_gene: TRBV7-2
d_gene: TRBD2
abundance: few
CDR3aa: CASSPQTSGGVYEQYF
CDR3nt: TGTGCCAGCAGCCCTCAGACTAGCGGGGGAGTCTACGAGCAGTACTTC

j_gene: TRBJ2-2
v_gene: TRBV10-3
d_gene: TRBD1
abundance: -
CDR3aa: CATKTGGGNTGELFF
CDR3nt: TGTGCCACCAAGACAGGGGGAGGCAACACCGGGGAGCTGTTTTTT

j_gene: TRBJ2-3
v_gene: TRBV7-7
d_gene: TRBD2
abundance: -
CDR3aa: CASNPTSGRNTDTQYF
CDR3nt: TGTGCCAGCAACCCCACTAGCGGGAGGAACACAGATACGCAGTATTTT

j_gene: TRBJ2-5
v_gene: TRBV7-9
d_gene: -
abundance: once
CDR3aa: CASRTDTQETQYF
CDR3nt: TGTGCCAGCAGAACAGATACCCAAGAGACCCAGTACTTC

j_gene: TRBJ1-3
v_gene: TRBV10-1
d_gene: -
abundance: -
CDR3aa: CASSERYSSSGNTIYF
CDR3nt: TGCGCCAGCAGTGAGAGGTACAGCTCCTCTGGAAACACCATATATTTT

j_gene: TRBJ2-7
v_gene: TRBV5-1
d_gene: -
abundance: -
CDR3aa: CASSLLAGEGEQYF
CDR3nt: TGCGCCAGCAGCTTGTTGGCAGGGGAGGGCGAGCAGTACTTC

j_gene: TRBJ1-2
v_gene: TRBV6-5
d_gene: -
abundance: -
CDR3aa: CASSSVAQIYGYTF
CDR3nt: TGTGCCAGCAGTTCCGTGGCCCAAATCTATGGCTACACCTTC

j_gene: TRBJ2-3
v_gene: TRBV7-2
d_gene: TRBD2
abundance: -
CDR3aa: CASSLVASGRDTQYF
CDR3nt: TGTGCCAGCAGCTTAGTGGCTAGCGGGAGAGATACGCAGTATTTT

j_gene: TRBJ2-5
v_gene: TRBV5-1
d_gene: TRBD2
abundance: -
CDR3aa: CASSTSGRALKTQYF
CDR3nt: TGCGCCAGCAGCACCAGCGGGAGGGCCCTAAAGACCCAGTACTTC

j_gene: TRBJ1-2
v_gene: TRBV27
d_gene: -
abundance: -
CDR3aa: CASSLVVQVYTF
CDR3nt: TGTGCCAGCAGTTTAGTTGTTCAGGTGTACACCTTC

j_gene: TRBJ1-1
v_gene: TRBV2
d_gene: -
abundance: -
CDR3aa: CASTLRENTEAFF
CDR3nt: TGTGCCAGCACCCTCAGGGAGAACACTGAAGCTTTCTTT

j_gene: TRBJ1-3
v_gene: TRBV2
d_gene: -
abundance: few
CDR3aa: CASRKDRFSGNTIYF
CDR3nt: TGTGCCAGCAGGAAGGACAGATTCTCTGGAAACACCATATATTTT

j_gene: TRBJ1-2
v_gene: TRBV5-1
d_gene: -
abundance: -
CDR3aa: CASSLQGRDGYTF
CDR3nt: TGCGCCAGCAGCCTACAAGGGAGGGATGGCTACACCTTC

j_gene: TRBJ1-2
v_gene: TRBV7-9
d_gene: -
abundance: -
CDR3aa: CASSFDRLYVLGYTF
CDR3nt: TGTGCCAGCAGCTTTGACAGGTTATATGTCTTGGGCTACACCTTC

j_gene: TRBJ1-2
v_gene: TRBV10-3
d_gene: -
abundance: -
CDR3aa: CAISGVDSHYGYTF
CDR3nt: TGTGCCATCAGTGGAGTTGACAGCCACTATGGCTACACCTTC

j_gene: TRBJ2-7
v_gene: TRBV19
d_gene: -
abundance: -
CDR3aa: CASSWAPAYEQYF
CDR3nt: TGTGCCAGCTCATGGGCCCCCGCCTACGAGCAGTACTTC

j_gene: TRBJ1-2
v_gene: TRBV5-4
d_gene: TRBD1
abundance: -
CDR3aa: CASSKGQGEGYTF
CDR3nt: TGTGCCAGCAGCAAGGGACAGGGCGAGGGCTACACCTTC

j_gene: TRBJ1-3
v_gene: TRBV19
d_gene: -
abundance: once
CDR3aa: CASKDNPGNTIYF
CDR3nt: TGTGCCAGTAAGGACAATCCTGGAAACACCATATATTTT

j_gene: TRBJ1-5
v_gene: TRBV7-2
d_gene: -
abundance: -
CDR3aa: CASSPTPLTSNQPQHF
CDR3nt: TGTGCCAGCAGCCCAACTCCCCTCACTAGCAATCAGCCCCAGCATTTT

j_gene: TRBJ1-2
v_gene: TRBV4-1
d_gene: TRBD1
abundance: -
CDR3aa: CASSPQGVQGYGYTF
CDR3nt: TGCGCCAGCAGCCCCCAGGGGGTTCAGGGCTATGGCTACACCTTC

j_gene: TRBJ1-2
v_gene: TRBV3-1/TRBV3-2
d_gene: -
abundance: once
CDR3aa: CASSQGLNYGYTF
CDR3nt: TGTGCCAGCAGCCAAGGCCTAAACTATGGCTACACCTTC

j_gene: TRBJ1-2
v_gene: TRBV20-1
d_gene: -
abundance: -
CDR3aa: CSATDNYGYTF
CDR3nt: TGCAGTGCGACAGATAACTATGGCTACACCTTC

j_gene: TRBJ2-1
v_gene: TRBV6-2/TRBV6-3
d_gene: TRBD1
abundance: -
CDR3aa: CASSYSLRQGYNEQFF
CDR3nt: TGTGCCAGCAGTTACTCGCTAAGACAGGGATACAATGAGCAGTTCTTC

j_gene: TRBJ1-1
v_gene: TRBV24-1
d_gene: -
abundance: -
CDR3aa: CATSAGVSNTEAFF
CDR3nt: TGTGCCACCAGTGCAGGGGTGTCGAACACTGAAGCTTTCTTT

j_gene: TRBJ2-3
v_gene: TRBV27
d_gene: -
abundance: -
CDR3aa: CASSQILQLSTDTQYF
CDR3nt: TGTGCCAGCAGTCAGATTCTCCAACTAAGCACAGATACGCAGTATTTT

j_gene: TRBJ2-6
v_gene: TRBV5-5
d_gene: -
abundance: -
CDR3aa: CASSPQLPIAGANVLTF
CDR3nt: TGTGCCAGCAGCCCACAATTACCCATCGCTGGGGCCAACGTCCTGACTTTC

j_gene: TRBJ1-2
v_gene: TRBV7-8
d_gene: TRBD1
abundance: -
CDR3aa: CASSSVRQGLIYGYTF
CDR3nt: TGTGCCAGCAGCTCAGTACGACAGGGGCTCATTTATGGCTACACCTTC